This TCR beta chain appears in the sequencing data of a study of T cell responses to AZD1222 COVID-19 vaccine. Whole-study findings and limits: Spike-spanning, vaccine-associated CD4 TCRs were dominant at 160-218 and 743-854.

The method was immunoSEQ multiplex PCR; TCRdb's version includes in-frame clones alone and lacks a portion of them. Of approximately 120,000 clones listed, 80% to 95% are singletons. A word on this clone: Its target is not known.

The V gene lost 7 bases and the J gene lost 4 bases, with 16 bases spanning the gap. There are 14 residues in the CDR3. The germline CDR1 and CDR2 sequences are MDHEN and SYDVKM. The TCR comes from an adult in good health. The chain employs TRBV28 and TRBJ1-1, with TRBD1 as a possible D gene (5 bases). Source: peripheral blood, taken on day 0 of AZD1222 vaccination. The CDR3 coding sequence is TGTGCCAGCAAAAGAGATCCAGGGAGCACTGAAGCTTTCTTT. The encoded protein is CASKRDPGSTEAFF.